This is a list of T cell receptor beta chains from one sample in a study of blood T cells in healthy people across ages. A single record per CDR3 protein comes from TCRdb applying MiXCR to the 5' RACE reads. This sample has 1.5 million to 2 million distinct CDR3 sequences, with about 39% found just once. Sample: blood. Source of these receptors: a human donor in good health. The CDR3 runs from the conserved cysteine through the conserved F or W. The order of the fields is J gene, clone size, V gene, D gene, CDR3 DNA, CDR3 protein. The D gene is left open where the match is weak. The size field is filled for only some rows; it gives once, few, many or a size class.

TRBJ1-1 | - | TRBV12-5 | - | TGTGCTAGTGGTTTGGGGGACGGTGAAGCTTTCTTT | CASGLGDGEAFF
TRBJ2-7 | - | TRBV9 | - | TGTGCCAGCAGCGTAGGCGTTACCGGGGGCCAGTCGACCTACGAGCAGTACTTC | CASSVGVTGGQSTYEQYF
TRBJ2-7 | - | TRBV20-1 | TRBD2 | TGCAGTGCTAAGAGGCGGGGGGCCCACTACGAGCAGTACTTC | CSAKRRGAHYEQYF
TRBJ2-1 | - | TRBV6-6 | TRBD2 | TGTGCCAGCAGTCATACGGGGGGAGGTTTAGAGCAGTTCTTC | CASSHTGGGLEQFF
TRBJ1-5 | few | TRBV9 | - | TGTGCCAGCAGCCCAGGCGGACACCCCAATCAGCCCCAGCATTTT | CASSPGGHPNQPQHF
TRBJ1-2 | few | TRBV28 | TRBD1 | TGTGCCAGCAGTTTACCGGACAGGGGGAGCTACACCTTC | CASSLPDRGSYTF
TRBJ2-6 | few | TRBV5-1 | - | TGCGCCAGCAGCTTTACCCTACAGGGCCGCACTGGGGCCAACGTCCTGACTTTC | CASSFTLQGRTGANVLTF
TRBJ2-7 | - | TRBV6-5 | - | TGTGCCAGCAGTTACTCGGCCCCCATGGGTTCCTACGAGCAGTACTTC | CASSYSAPMGSYEQYF
TRBJ2-1 | few | TRBV10-3 | - | TGTGCCATCAGTGAGGGGGACGGCGTGGAGCAGTTCTTC | CAISEGDGVEQFF
TRBJ2-7 | few | TRBV2 | - | TGTGCCAGCAGTGATGCTGGGCGGCAGGGATCTTACGAGCAGTACTTC | CASSDAGRQGSYEQYF
TRBJ1-5 | - | TRBV27 | TRBD1 | TGTGCCAGCAGCCGGGGACAGGGGAGGTCTCAGCCCCAGCATTTT | CASSRGQGRSQPQHF
TRBJ2-1 | - | TRBV6-2/TRBV6-3 | - | TGTGCCAGCAGTCGCGGATGGGGGAGCGGGCGGGTCTACAATGAGCAGTTCTTC | CASSRGWGSGRVYNEQFF
TRBJ1-4 | - | TRBV2 | - | TGTGCCAGCACAAGGACACCTACCGCAACTAATGAAAAACTGTTTTTT | CASTRTPTATNEKLFF
TRBJ2-2 | - | TRBV7-2 | - | TGTGCCAGCAGCTTATTAGGGCCCGGCGGATCCGGGGAGCTGTTTTTT | CASSLLGPGGSGELFF
TRBJ2-3 | once | TRBV28 | - | TGTGCCAGCAGTGTGAGCGACACAGATACGCAGTATTTT | CASSVSDTDTQYF
TRBJ1-5 | - | TRBV5-1 | - | TGCGCCAGCAACTTGGATTGGGGGAATCAGCCCCAGCATTTT | CASNLDWGNQPQHF
TRBJ1-2 | - | TRBV29-1 | - | TGCAGCGTTGGTTGGCCCGGATCCTATGGCTACACCTTC | CSVGWPGSYGYTF
TRBJ2-6 | few | TRBV7-9 | - | TGTGCCAGCAGCGACCGACAGACTTCCTCTGGGGCCAACGTCCTGACTTTC | CASSDRQTSSGANVLTF
TRBJ2-7 | - | TRBV7-2 | - | TGTGCCAGCAGCGTCCCCGACGGGGACACTGAAATCAAAGGTCCCTACGAGCAGTACTTC | CASSVPDGDTEIKGPYEQYF
TRBJ2-3 | few | TRBV5-5 | - | TGTGCCAGCGCTTGGAGCACAGATACGCAGTATTTT | CASAWSTDTQYF
TRBJ2-6 | many | TRBV6-5 | - | TGTGCCAGCAGTTATCTCGGGGGGCGAGGGGCCAACGTCCTGACTTTC | CASSYLGGRGANVLTF
TRBJ1-1 | - | TRBV4-2 | TRBD1 | TGTGCCAGCAGCCAAGGGTCCGACAGGGCTATGAACACTGAAGCTTTCTTT | CASSQGSDRAMNTEAFF
TRBJ2-3 | - | TRBV29-1 | TRBD2 | TGCAGCGTTGGGACTAGTACGACAGATACGCAGTATTTT | CSVGTSTTDTQYF
TRBJ2-1 | - | TRBV29-1 | TRBD1 | TGCAGCGTCGGACAGGGGGCTTTCTATGAGCAGTTCTTC | CSVGQGAFYEQFF
TRBJ2-7 | - | TRBV20-1 | - | TGCGGTGCTAGAGGGGGAGGTTTTTACGAGCAGTACTTC | CGARGGGFYEQYF
TRBJ2-1 | few | TRBV29-1 | - | TGCAGCGGTCACACGGCGGCCGGAGACGCGTACAATGAGCAGTTCTTC | CSGHTAAGDAYNEQFF
TRBJ2-1 | few | TRBV2 | - | TGTGCCAGCAGGGGGGAACAGGGCTCCTACAATGAGCAGTTCTTC | CASRGEQGSYNEQFF
TRBJ2-1 | few | TRBV5-1 | - | TGCGCCAGCAGCTTGGAGGGGGGGCCCTTCGGCAATGAGCAGTTCTTC | CASSLEGGPFGNEQFF
TRBJ2-1 | - | TRBV7-9 | TRBD2 | TGTGCCAGCACCCATTGGGGGGGCAATGAGCAGTTCTTC | CASTHWGGNEQFF
TRBJ1-2 | - | TRBV7-2 | - | TGTGCCAGCAGCCCGGCGGGGGCGCGGGGCTACACCTTC | CASSPAGARGYTF
TRBJ1-2 | - | TRBV20-1 | TRBD1 | TGCAGTGCTAGAGATCGGACAGGTTATGGCTACACCTTC | CSARDRTGYGYTF
TRBJ2-1 | - | TRBV7-2 | TRBD2 | TGTGCCAGCAGCTTAGGGACCCTACCCGGGACTAGCAAGCTCAGTGAGCAGTTCTTC | CASSLGTLPGTSKLSEQFF
TRBJ1-5 | - | TRBV6-2/TRBV6-3 | - | TGTGCCAGCAGTTACATATGGGGCAGGGGCAATCGGCCCCAGCATTTT | CASSYIWGRGNRPQHF
TRBJ2-2 | few | TRBV10-3 | - | TGCGCCATCATGAGAACCGGGACCAACACCGGGGAGCTGTTTTTT | CAIMRTGTNTGELFF
TRBJ1-1 | - | TRBV24-1 | - | TGTGCCGCGCGTCCTGAAGGGGAAAAGAACACTGAAGCTTTCTTT | CAARPEGEKNTEAFF
TRBJ2-5 | - | TRBV29-1 | - | TGCAGCGTCTGGAGGCCGGGGGCCCCAGGGACCCAGTACTTC | CSVWRPGAPGTQYF
TRBJ1-1 | - | TRBV4-3 | TRBD1 | TGCGCCAGCAGCCAAGGAACCGGACAGGGGGTCACTGAAGCTTTCTTT | CASSQGTGQGVTEAFF